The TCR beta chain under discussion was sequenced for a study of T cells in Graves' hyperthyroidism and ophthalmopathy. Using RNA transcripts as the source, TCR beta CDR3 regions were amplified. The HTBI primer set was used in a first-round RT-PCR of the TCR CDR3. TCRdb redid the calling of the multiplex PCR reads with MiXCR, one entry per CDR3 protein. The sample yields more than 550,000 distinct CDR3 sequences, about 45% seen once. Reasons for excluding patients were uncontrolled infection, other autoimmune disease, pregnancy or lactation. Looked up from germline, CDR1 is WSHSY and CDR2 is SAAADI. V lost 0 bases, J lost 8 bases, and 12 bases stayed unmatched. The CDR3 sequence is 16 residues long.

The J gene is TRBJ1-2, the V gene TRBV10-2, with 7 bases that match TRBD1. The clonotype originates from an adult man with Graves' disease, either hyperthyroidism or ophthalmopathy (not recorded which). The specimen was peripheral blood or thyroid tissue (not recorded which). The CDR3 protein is CASSESRQGGGGGYTF. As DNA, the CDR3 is TGCGCCAGCAGTGAGTCCAGACAGGGTGGTGGTGGCGGCTACACCTTC.